The source of this T cell receptor beta chain is a study of T-cell memory formation after mild COVID-19. This clonotype was observed a few times. Its matching antigen is unknown. cDNA libraries for TCR alpha and TCR beta, carrying sample barcodes and UMIs, came from 5'RACE with constant-segment primers. TCRdb reanalysed the 5' RACE reads using MiXCR and keeps one entry per CDR3 protein. The sample lists approximately 400,000 distinct CDR3 sequences; roughly 18% were seen once. V lost 4 bases to trimming and J lost 7 bases, with 8 bases between them. CDR3 length: 12 residues. Study-wide results and caveats: Clones contracting over day 15 to 85 were CD4/CD8 balanced, with later expanders leaning CD4+.

The V call is TRBV12-3 or TRBV12-4, the J call TRBJ1-3; D is undetermined. Sequenced input: PBMCs or a T cell subset sorted from them (not recorded which). The sequence derives from a man aged 18 to 29 who had mild COVID-19 (a few samples of this study predate the infection). Cell type and time point are not known. The CDR3 loop reads CASSSRGNTIYF. The DNA for the CDR3 is TGTGCCAGCAGTTCCCGGGGTAACACCATATATTTT.